This TCR beta chain appears in the sequencing data of a study of cytomegalovirus exposure and HLA in healthy donors. Amplification used 60 Vbeta primers and 13 Jbeta primers. TCRdb's copy holds only in-frame clones and misses some; the assay was immunoSEQ multiplex PCR. The sample consists of under 200,000 clones, around 74% of them appearing once. V was trimmed by 8 bases and J by 0 bases, leaving 14 bases between them. This CDR3 has 14 residues. Germline V lookup: CDR1 SQVTM, CDR2 ANQGSEA. Study outcomes and limitations: TCR beta chains numbering 164 were designated cytomegalovirus-associated.

In the case of this clone: Its specificity is not known.

The J gene is TRBJ1-5, the V gene TRBV29-1, with D unclear. The sequencing input was PBMCs. This receptor was obtained from a woman between 25 and 40 years old in good health and CMV-seronegative. The CDR3 region has the DNA TGCAGCCCCGAGGTGGCGGATAGCAATCAGCCCCAGCATTTT. This encodes CSPEVADSNQPQHF. Drawing the rest from reference TRBV29-1 and TRBJ1-5, the complete variable domain is SAVISQKPSRDICQRGTSLTIQCQVDSQVTMMFWYRQQPGQSLTLIATANQGSEATYESGFVIDKFPISRPNLTFSTLTVSNMSPEDSSIYLCSPEVADSNQPQHFGDGTRLSIL.